The sequence of this TCR beta chain was determined in a study of CD8+ T cells in alopecia areata. Specified treatment: oral pan-JAK inhibitor, 5-10 mg twice daily. cDNA reverse transcribed from extracted RNA served as the sequencing template. Generated by immunoSEQ multiplex PCR, the TCRdb table keeps only in-frame clones and is missing some. In the table there are 110,000 to 150,000 clones, nearly 55% of which are singletons. Looked up from germline, CDR1 is PRHDT and CDR2 is FYEKMQ (reference sequence). The CDR3 has 15 amino acids. Trimming removed 3 bases from V and 4 bases from J; junction bases left unmatched: 9.

The rearrangement uses TRBV13 and TRBJ2-7, with 7 bases identical to TRBD1. The starting material was CD8+ T cells sorted from blood, obtained at week 4, from a patient treated with tofacitinib. This sequence was found in a human donor with alopecia areata. In DNA form, the CDR3 reads TGTGCCAGCAGCTTTGAGGGGGCGCCCGGATACGAGCAGTACTTC. This encodes CASSFEGAPGYEQYF.